This T cell receptor (beta chain) emerged from a study of blood T cell repertoires in COVID-19. The wider study: COVID-19 samples collected from the United States, Italy and Spain covered acute and convalescent phases. PBMCs, B-cell-depleted T cells, or T cells were the source of the cDNA or gDNA that made up the material.

Original handling: Estimation of nucleated cell counts was performed using reference gene primer amplification. TCRdb's copy holds only in-frame clones and misses some; the assay was immunoSEQ multiplex PCR. V, J and clone size were drawn from that table, and D and trimming were deduced from the DNA. The repertoire holds under 130,000 clones, 75% to 85% seen once, with roughly a tenth in the top ten. In germline, CDR1 is SGDLS, CDR2 YYNGEE. The V gene lost 2 bases and the J gene lost 5 bases, with 17 bases spanning the gap. The CDR3 runs 15 residues. The sequencing input was peripheral blood. This sequence was found in a woman between 65 and 79 years old with acute or convalescent COVID-19. V gene TRBV9 combines with J gene TRBJ2-7, with a weak D call TRBD2 (6 bases). The CDR3: CASSVSGGSRHEQYF. The CDR3 DNA is TGTGCCAGCAGCGTGTCCGGGGGATCCCGACACGAGCAGTACTTC.